Each of the 2 T cell receptor beta chains below was sequenced from the same sample in a study of T cell responses to AZD1222 COVID-19 vaccine. Generated by immunoSEQ multiplex PCR, the TCRdb table keeps only in-frame clones and is missing some. The sample comprises 90,000 to 150,000 clones, about nine tenths of which are singletons, and 2.5% to 3% rests with the top ten. Sequences were derived from peripheral blood, sampled 28 days after the second AZD1222 dose. Source of these receptors: an adult who received the AZD1222 COVID-19 vaccine.

The rearrangement links TRBV5-1 to TRBJ1-2, with 10 bases that match TRBD1. V shed 7 bases and J 8 bases; nucleotides not matched to a gene: 8. The CDR3 spans 13 residues. CDR1 SGHRS and CDR2 YFSETQ come from the germline V gene. The CDR3 is CASGTGTGEGYTF. The CDR3 nucleotides read TGCGCCAGCGGAACCGGGACAGGGGAAGGCTACACCTTC.

The chain employs TRBV27 and TRBJ2-1; 8 positions agree with TRBD2. Germline CDR1 is MNHEY and CDR2 is SMNVEV (reference sequence). The CDR3 totals 13 residues. Unmatched junction bases numbered 4, after V lost 5 bases and J lost 7 bases. CDR3: CASSGRLANEQFF. In nucleotides, the CDR3 is TGTGCCAGCAGTGGTCGACTAGCGAATGAGCAGTTCTTC.